One and the same sample provided the 8 T cell receptor beta chains below, sequenced in a study of Graves' ophthalmopathy and Graves' hyperthyroidism (dated by TCRdb to the late 2010s). Sequencer: Illumina HiSeq 2000. For repertoire sequencing, TCR beta CDR3 regions were amplified from RNA transcripts. HTBI primers and the Qiagen OneStep RT-PCR kit were used in a first-round RT-PCR, which was followed by a second-round multiplex PCR, size selection and purification. In-frame beta chains were kept once TCRdb had trimmed the public reads at Q25 with fastp and called clones with MiXCR. Entries are consolidated by CDR3 protein sequence, retaining the most common genes and DNA. The sample contains hundreds of thousands of distinct CDR3 sequences, roughly 20% of them found a single time. Roughly 3.2% of the sample is taken by the ten largest. The material sequenced was peripheral blood. The receptors here all came from a young woman with stable Graves' hyperthyroidism. Donor details come from another sample of the same person, matched by shared clones.

This clonotype was recorded at least ten times. The V and J genes are TRBV18 and TRBJ2-5; maybe TRBD2 (6 bases). This CDR3 has 16 amino acids. CDR1 is KGHSH and CDR2 is LQKENI in the germline V gene. Between the trimmed V and J ends, which lost 1 base and 1 base, there was a span of 13 bases. The CDR3 nucleotides read TGTGCCAGCTCACCACGGAGGGAATGGGCCCAAGAGACCCAGTACTTC. As protein: CASSPRREWAQETQYF.

The J gene is TRBJ1-1, the V gene TRBV7-2, with D uncertain. This CDR3 has 12 residues. Germline CDR1 reads SGHTA; CDR2 reads FQGNSA. Trimming removed 2 bases from V and 7 bases from J, with 8 bases in between. The CDR3 DNA reads as TGTGCCAGCAGCTTACTGAAGGGTGAAGCTTTCTTT. This translates into CASSLLKGEAFF.

This clonotype was counted at least ten times. V is TRBV10-3 and J is TRBJ1-1; D is possibly TRBD1 (5 bases). This CDR3 region has 13 residues. Per the germline V gene, CDR1 is ENHRY and CDR2 is SYGVKD. The V and J ends lost 7 bases and 3 bases respectively, with 12 bases between them. The CDR3, as DNA: TGTGCCATCAAGGGACTTGCGGACACTGAAGCTTTCTTT. Encoded protein: CAIKGLADTEAFF.

This clonotype was observed many times. This rearrangement joins TRBV20-1 to TRBJ2-7, with 9 bases aligning to TRBD2. The CDR3 is made up of 14 amino acids. V shed 0 bases and J 7 bases; nucleotides not matched to a gene: 7. Germline V CDR1 and CDR2: DFQATT, SNEGSKA (reference sequence). CDR3 sequence (DNA): TGCAGTGCTAGAGATAGCGGGAGATTTAGTGAGCAGTACTTC. Residues: CSARDSGRFSEQYF.

This clonotype was seen at least ten times. V usage is TRBV2 and J usage is TRBJ2-4; possibly TRBD1 or TRBD2 for D (5 bases each). From germline, CDR1 is SNHLY and CDR2 FYNNEI. Trimming shortened V by 8 bases and J by 6 bases, and 11 bases separated the two germline ends. The CDR3 totals 12 residues. The CDR3 sequence: CASYFGGNIQYF. Written as DNA, the CDR3 is TGTGCCAGCTATTTTGGGGGAAACATTCAGTACTTC.

This clonotype was picked up many times. CDR3 nucleotides: TGTGCCAGCAGCCCTCGACAGGGTAACTATGGCTACACCTTC. Protein sequence: CASSPRQGNYGYTF. The genes are TRBV14 and TRBJ1-2; TRBD1 matches 7 bases. CDR1 is SGHDN and CDR2 is FVKESK in the germline V gene. The CDR3 extends over 14 amino acids. V trimming: 4 bases; J trimming: 1 base; junction bases outside the gene matches: 3.

This clonotype is a singleton in its sample. This chain links TRBV2 with TRBJ1-2; TRBD1 agrees at 7 bases. V shed 4 bases and J 3 bases; nucleotides not matched to a gene: 8. The CDR3 runs to 15 residues. Germline V lookup: CDR1 SNHLY, CDR2 FYNNEI. Here the CDR3 DNA reads TGTGCCAGCAGTGGCGGAGGGGGCTTGTACTATGGCTACACCTTC. Its protein product is CASSGGGGLYYGYTF.

This clonotype was counted at least ten times. The chain employs TRBV7-6 and TRBJ1-3; no firm D call. The germline V gene encodes CDR1 SGHVS and CDR2 FNYEAQ. V lost 3 bases to trimming and J lost 0 bases, with 6 bases between them. The CDR3 covers 14 residues. The CDR3 DNA reads as TGTGCCAGCAGCTTGACCTACTCTGGAAACACCATATATTTT. Translating it yields CASSLTYSGNTIYF.